The clone carrying this T cell receptor beta chain was seen a few times. As yet, its antigen is unknown. These data are taken from a study of T cell repertoires in cytomegalovirus infection. Overall study context: Matching HLA type and CMV infection were both indicated by public TCR beta signatures. General study results and limits: Dominating the ex vivo response were HLA-C-restricted CMV-specific TCR beta clonotypes. Summed frequency of public TCR beta families distinguished CMV carriers with the relevant HLA.

Via MiXCR, TCRdb re-called the reads, giving one row per CDR3 protein. The table records hundreds of thousands of distinct CDR3 sequences, 20% to 25% of them present only once. This CDR3 has 14 residues. Per the germline V gene, CDR1 is SEHNR and CDR2 is FQNEAQ (reference sequence). Deletions cut 8 bases from V and 2 bases from J, with 16 bases between. The chain links TRBV7-9 to TRBJ2-7; tentatively, D is TRBD2 (5 bases). This TCR was sampled from a human donor in good health (CMV status not recorded). Some clones in this sample may be carry-over from other donors' samples. The sequenced sample consisted of CD8+ T cells from PBMCs. The DNA of the CDR3 is TGTGCCAGCCACCAAATGGGAGACCCCTACGAGCAGTACTTC. Its protein product is CASHQMGDPYEQYF.